This is a list of T cell receptor beta chains from one sample in a study of shared clonotypes between healthy human individuals. The protocol was immunoSEQ multiplex PCR, while the TCRdb copy is restricted to in-frame clones and leaves out a portion. The sample holds about 2.4 million clones, over 85% seen once. Material for sequencing was naive CD4+ T cells from PBMCs. These receptor sequences come from a young man in good health. Some clones in this sample may be carry-over from other donors' samples. Both conserved end residues are part of each CDR3. The D gene is left open where the match is weak. Not every row has a clone size; where given, it reads once, few, many or a size class.

v_call,d_call,j_call,clone_size,cdr3_nt,cdr3_aa
TRBV9,TRBD2,TRBJ2-3,once,TGTGCCAGCAGCGCCCGGACTAGCGCTAGCACAGATACGCAGTATTTT,CASSARTSASTDTQYF
TRBV14,-,TRBJ2-7,-,TGTGCCAGCAGCCAAGGCCAGACCTCGCGAGCCTACGAGCAGTACTTC,CASSQGQTSRAYEQYF
TRBV28,TRBD2,TRBJ2-5,-,TGTGCCAGCAGTTTCCTCCAGTGGGTAGCGGGAGGCGGAGAGACCCAGTACTTC,CASSFLQWVAGGGETQYF
TRBV28,-,TRBJ1-1,-,TGTGCCAGCAGTTTATCTCTCCTACAGAGTAAGAACACTGAAGCTTTCTTT,CASSLSLLQSKNTEAFF
TRBV23-1,TRBD2,TRBJ2-1,-,TGCGCCAGCAGAGGGGGGGCGGGACTAGCGGGAGGAACAAATGAGCAGTTCTTC,CASRGGAGLAGGTNEQFF
TRBV18,TRBD2,TRBJ2-7,-,TGTGCCAGCTCACCAATTGGGGGAGGGCCATCCTACGAGCAGTACTTC,CASSPIGGGPSYEQYF
TRBV7-9,-,TRBJ1-2,-,TGTGCCAGCAGCTTAGGACAGGTAGATGTGCGGGGCTACACCTTC,CASSLGQVDVRGYTF
TRBV28,TRBD1,TRBJ1-1,-,TGTGCCAGCAGTCCCTGGGACAGACCTAACACTGAAGCTTTCTTT,CASSPWDRPNTEAFF
TRBV19,-,TRBJ2-3,-,TGTGCCAGTAGTAAAAGCACAGATACGCAGTATTTT,CASSKSTDTQYF
TRBV11-2,-,TRBJ2-7,-,TGTGCCAGCAGCTTAGGGACCAGGGGCTCCTACGAGCAGTACTTC,CASSLGTRGSYEQYF
TRBV5-1,-,TRBJ1-1,-,TGCGCCAGCAGCGCGGATCCTTCCACTGAAGCTTTCTTT,CASSADPSTEAFF
TRBV29-1,-,TRBJ2-7,-,TGCAGCGTGGGAAACGGGGAGATCGAGCAGTACTTC,CSVGNGEIEQYF
TRBV7-9,-,TRBJ1-1,-,TGTGCCAGCAGCCCCCCCCGGCAAAACACTGAAGCTTTCTTT,CASSPPRQNTEAFF
TRBV30,-,TRBJ1-5,-,TGTAGCCCCTCAGACGAAGGGACCAATCAGCCCCAGCATTTT,CSPSDEGTNQPQHF